One sample yielded the 7 T cell receptor beta chains listed below, sequenced in a study of blood T cell repertoires in COVID-19. Assay: immunoSEQ multiplex PCR; the TCRdb copy retains only in-frame clones and omits some. The sample comprises roughly 36,000 clones, 85% of which are singletons, and 6.6% rests with the top ten. Sample: peripheral blood. The receptors come from a man between 60 and 75 years old with active COVID-19.

The chain couples TRBV20-1 to TRBJ2-3; D ambiguous. The length of the CDR3 is 11 residues. V lost 2 bases and J lost 3, with 3 bases in between. Germline V gives CDR1 DFQATT, CDR2 SNEGSKA (reference sequence). The CDR3 DNA reads TGCAGTGCTAGACGGACAGATACGCAGTATTTT. Amino acids: CSARRTDTQYF.

This sequence joins TRBV29-1 and TRBJ1-4; D gene uncertain. Trimming shortened V by 8 bases and J by 0 bases, and 10 bases separated the two germline ends. The germline gives CDR1 SQVTM, CDR2 ANQGSEA. The CDR3 is 13 residues long. The DNA of the CDR3 is TGCAGCTTCGGACTGTCAACTAATGAAAAACTGTTTTTT. This translates into CSFGLSTNEKLFF.

The chain carries TRBV28 and TRBJ2-5, with D tentatively TRBD1 (5 bases). The CDR3 contains 17 residues. CDR1 is MDHEN, CDR2 SYDVKM, per germline. V was shortened by 6 bases and J by 5 bases, with 25 bases between the two germline ends. CDR3 coding DNA: TGTGCCAGCAGCCTCACTCGGCAGACCCGTTACAGGGAGACCCAGTACTTC. As protein: CASSLTRQTRYRETQYF.

This sequence joins TRBV7-9 and TRBJ2-5, with 7 bases identical to TRBD1. The V gene's germline CDR1 is SEHNR and CDR2 FQNEAQ (reference sequence). Trimming at V came to 4 bases and at J to 5 bases, leaving 16 bases not matched to a gene. The CDR3 covers 17 residues. The CDR3 DNA is TGTGCCAGCAGCTCACTCGCGTCAGGGGGTTTCTCGGAGACCCAGTACTTC. Translated, it gives CASSSLASGGFSETQYF.

The rearrangement links TRBV5-1 to TRBJ2-1; 7 bases are shared with TRBD1. V lost 2 bases to trimming and J lost 7 bases; unmatched junction nucleotides: 12. Per germline, CDR1 SGHRS and CDR2 YFSETQ. This CDR3 has 16 residues. The chain's CDR3 is CASSFNGQAVGNEQFF. The CDR3 DNA is TGCGCCAGCAGCTTCAACGGACAGGCGGTGGGTAATGAGCAGTTCTTC.

The chain combines TRBV29-1 with TRBJ1-2; the D is unclear. Trimming removed 2 bases from V and 0 bases from J, with 7 bases in between. Per germline, CDR1 SQVTM and CDR2 ANQGSEA. This CDR3 is built from 13 residues. The CDR3 DNA sequence: TGCAGCGTTGAAAGAGGGACTAACTATGGCTACACCTTC. Translating gives CSVERGTNYGYTF.

The rearrangement links TRBV11-2 to TRBJ1-2; D may be TRBD1 (5 bases). Looked up from germline, CDR1 is SGHAT and CDR2 is FQNNGV. V was shortened by 2 bases and J by 8 bases, with 9 bases between the two germline ends. The CDR3 has 12 amino acids. CDR3 in amino acids: CASSLQGRGYTF. CDR3 DNA sequence: TGTGCCAGCAGCTTACAGGGCCGGGGCTACACCTTC.